This TCR beta chain is from a study of OX40 agonist ivuxolimab in advanced cancers. Background for the entire study: Ivuxolimab was a fully human IgG2 agonistic monoclonal antibody targeting the costimulatory receptor OX40 (CD134). Intravenous ivuxolimab was administered to patients every 2 weeks at six dose levels: 0.01, 0.1, 0.3, 1.5, 3 and 10 mg/kg. Of the approximately 54 dose-escalation patients, hepatocellular carcinoma was present in approximately 20, melanoma in around 15, renal cell carcinoma in 9 and head and neck cancer in 9. In the dose-escalation cohort, roughly 80% of patients were male, and the mean age was approximately 60 years, with a range of about 20 to 90. Patients were allowed to have had prior anti-PD-1, anti-PD-L1 or anti-CTLA-4 therapy, and around two fifths of the dose-escalation patients had been treated with checkpoint inhibitors. Partial responses occurred in three dose-escalation patients, of whom one had hepatocellular carcinoma and two had cutaneous melanoma. The purpose of peripheral TCRbeta sequencing was to test whether ivuxolimab changed TCR sequence diversity and led to clonal T-cell expansion. The monotherapy dose-escalation portion (N = 52 patients) of the phase I ivuxolimab trial is reported in the paper. Beyond this particular receptor, the publication reports: Antigen specificity was not determined for the clonally expanded peripheral T cells. Low levels of normalized T-cell clonal expansion were also seen in some patients who did not respond. At doses from 0.1 to 3.0 mg/kg, clonal expansion was seen in both CD4+ and CD8+ blood T cells between baseline and week 6. On average, CD8+ T cells showed more expanded clones than CD4+ T cells after ivuxolimab. Partial responders in the 0.1-3.0 mg/kg groups had among the lowest normalized peripheral clonal expansion, especially among CD8+ T cells.

The germline V gene (reference sequence) provides CDR1 LNHDA and CDR2 SQIVND. V ends up 9 bases short and J 5 bases short, with an unmatched junction base count of 3. The CDR3 sequence holds 14 residues, the cysteine and phenylalanine included. The read is trimmed to its CDR3 DNA, 42 bases read in frame from base 1. Genomic DNA was isolated from the sorted cells so that the TCRbeta CDR3 region could be sequenced. TCRbeta CDR3 regions were sequenced using the immunoSEQ Assay. The immuneACCESS repertoire file appears here via TCRdb, limited to in-frame rearrangements. These files lack a portion of the clones; in checked studies, under half of the deficit traces to unresolved V genes, and the cause of the others is not known. This sample comprises about 32,000 clones, just under 90% of them detected only once. The ten top clones hold 30% to 35% of the sample. In the case of this clone: What antigen it recognizes has not been identified. The record has no base qualities; no much larger clone is one base away.

The trial excluded patients who had a history of autoimmune disease or who were on systemic immunosuppression. Peripheral blood for TCR sequencing was collected from all dose cohorts at baseline, on cycle 4 day 1, and on cycle 7 day 1. The samples were drawn from a first-in-human, open-label, multicenter phase I dose-escalation trial of ivuxolimab. Adults with locally advanced or metastatic melanoma, renal cell carcinoma, hepatocellular carcinoma or head and neck squamous cell carcinoma were enrolled in the trial. Before TCR sequencing, CD4+ T cells and CD8+ T cells were sorted from peripheral blood as separate populations.

This sequence uses TRBV19 and TRBJ2-1; TRBD2 fits 14 bases in the junction. This clonotype originated in an adult with an advanced solid tumor such as melanoma, head and neck, liver or kidney cancer. The sequenced sample was CD4+ or CD8+ T cells sorted from blood, obtained in a trial of the OX40 agonist ivuxolimab. The DNA reads as follows: TGTGCCAGCACGGGACTAGCGGGGGACAATGAGCAGTTCTTC. Translation gives CASTGLAGDNEQFF. Here the CDR3 is joined to the reference TRBV19 and TRBJ2-1 genes, and the full variable domain is: DGGITQSPKYLFRKEGQNVTLSCEQNLNHDAMYWYRQDPGQGLRLIYYSQIVNDFQKGDIAEGYSVSREKKESFPLTVTSAQKNPTAFYLCASTGLAGDNEQFFGPGTRLTVL.